A single sample is the source of the 6 T cell receptor beta chains below, sequenced in a study of neoadjuvant anti-PD-1 for oral cavity cancer. Here immunoSEQ multiplex PCR was the method, and the copy in TCRdb shows in-frame clones only, minus some. The sample shows 30,000 to 35,000 clones, approximately 87% of them seen only once. The sequenced sample was PBMCs, obtained before nivolumab (anti-PD-1) treatment. The source of these receptors is a person aged 35 to 85 with oral cavity squamous cell carcinoma.

In its sample, this clone was seen once. The chain links TRBV11-2 to TRBJ1-2; no firm D call. CDR1 is SGHAT, CDR2 FQNNGV, per germline. CDR3 length equals 17 residues. With 1 base removed from V and 2 bases from J, the gap between germline ends came to 17 bases. The CDR3 sequence is CASSLAAHLAGNYGYTF. Written as DNA, the CDR3 is TGTGCCAGCAGCTTAGCCGCTCACCTGGCAGGCAACTATGGCTACACCTTC.

The chain is built from TRBV5-5 and TRBJ2-7, with TRBD1 as a possible D gene (6 bases). This CDR3 has 15 residues. Trimming stripped 4 bases from V and 6 bases from J, with 20 bases between. Germline CDR1 SGHKS, CDR2 YYEKEE (reference sequence). The CDR3 region is CASSPDSARRGEQYF. In DNA form, the CDR3 reads TGTGCCAGCAGCCCGGACAGTGCCCGTAGGGGCGAGCAGTACTTC. Looking up the rest from reference TRBV5-5 and TRBJ2-7 gives the full variable domain: DAGVTQSPTHLIKTRGQQVTLRCSPISGHKSVSWYQQVLGQGPQFIFQYYEKEERGRGNFPDRFSARQFPNYSSELNVNALLLGDSALYLCASSPDSARRGEQYFGPGTRLTVT.

The chain links TRBV6-1 to TRBJ2-1; maybe TRBD2 (7 bases). Germline V gene sequence: CDR1 MNHNS, CDR2 SASEGT. Trimming stripped 4 bases from V and 3 bases from J, with 16 bases between. This CDR3 comprises 16 residues. CDR3 coding DNA: TGTGCCAGCAGTGCCGTCGGCGGGGGACACTACAATGAGCAGTTCTTC. Translated: CASSAVGGGHYNEQFF.

The chain employs TRBV7-2 and TRBJ2-2, with D possibly matching TRBD1 (5 bases). The CDR3 extends over 13 amino acids. V lost 6 bases and J 7 bases, leaving 12 bases between the germline ends. Germline loops: CDR1 SGHTA, CDR2 FQGNSA. The CDR3 here is CASRTQGNGELFF. Here the CDR3 DNA reads TGTGCCAGCAGGACCCAGGGTAACGGGGAGCTGTTTTTT.

CDR3: CASSYYQGNSPLHF. The CDR3 bases are TGTGCCAGCAGTTACTATCAGGGTAATTCACCCCTCCACTTT. The chain recombines TRBV6-5 with TRBJ1-6; tentative D call: TRBD1 (5 bases). The CDR3 has 14 residues. Germline CDR1 reads MNHEY; CDR2 reads SVGAGI. Trimming removed 1 base from V and 6 bases from J, with 7 bases in between.

The chain joins TRBV18 to TRBJ2-2; D perhaps matches TRBD1 (6 bases). V lost 4 bases and J 2 bases, leaving 17 bases between the germline ends. The CDR3 sequence is 17 residues long. Per germline, CDR1 KGHSH and CDR2 LQKENI. As DNA, the CDR3 is TGTGCCAGCTCACGAGTTCTAGACAGGCTAAACACCGGGGAGCTGTTTTTT. This codes for CASSRVLDRLNTGELFF.